The text below deals with one T cell receptor (beta chain). Its specificity is unknown. The V end was cut by 7 bases, the J end by 7 bases, with 17 bases between. This CDR3 is 14 amino acids long. The germline V gene has CDR1 SNHLY and CDR2 FYNNEI. The source of the sample is a study of OX40 agonist ivuxolimab in advanced cancers. Regarding the study as a whole: Near-lowest levels of clonal expansion characterized partial responders at 0.1-3.0 mg/kg.

Sequenced by immunoSEQ multiplex PCR; TCRdb stores in-frame clones only, minus some. The sample includes roughly 50,000 clones, about nine tenths of them seen just once. The chain uses TRBV2 and TRBJ2-1, with a weak D call TRBD2 (5 bases). Sequenced here: CD4+ or CD8+ T cells sorted from blood, sampled in a trial of the OX40 agonist ivuxolimab. The origin of this receptor is an adult with an advanced solid tumor such as melanoma, head and neck, liver or kidney cancer. CDR3 DNA: TGTGCCAGCACCGAGGGTTTTCTTCTTAATGAGCAGTTCTTC. Translated: CASTEGFLLNEQFF.